This T cell receptor (beta chain) was sequenced during a study of blood T cell repertoires in COVID-19. Produced via immunoSEQ multiplex PCR; TCRdb's table is partial and in-frame only. The data show 37,000 or so clones, with over 65% seen just once and approximately 1.9% held by the top ten. This CDR3 is 15 amino acids long. V was pared by 4 bases and J by 0 bases, with 12 bases between. Looked up from germline, CDR1 is SGDLS and CDR2 is YYNGEE. The TCR comes from a man aged 60-69 years with active COVID-19. The genes are TRBV9 and TRBJ2-3; D is undetermined. Sequencing was performed on peripheral blood. The CDR3 bases are TGTGCCAGCAGCCCTACTCATCAAAGCACAGATACGCAGTATTTT. This gives the protein CASSPTHQSTDTQYF.